Following are 18 T cell receptor beta chains from one sample sequenced in a study of Ad26.COV2.S vaccination and SARS-CoV-2 variants. Only in-frame clones appear in the TCRdb table, and some are missing; sequencing was by immunoSEQ multiplex PCR. Among around 420,000 clones listed, roughly 90% were seen once. Treatment indicated: some 20 received Ad26.COV2.S at low or high dose, single or two shots; 5 received placebo; per-sample allocation not given. It was on day 63 after the first vaccine or placebo injection that samples were taken. This specimen was peripheral blood, taken in a trial of Ad26.COV2.S vaccine versus placebo. The receptor set was obtained from a person between 18 and 65 years old who received the Ad26.COV2.S COVID-19 vaccine or a placebo.

This sequence joins TRBV2 and TRBJ1-4; 7 bases are a match to TRBD1. The CDR3 runs to 14 residues. J lost 7 bases, V lost 7 bases, and 9 bases had no gene match. The germline V gene has CDR1 SNHLY and CDR2 FYNNEI. DNA for the CDR3: TGTGCCAGCATCGAGACAGGGTCGGTTGAAAAACTGTTTTTT. Protein sequence: CASIETGSVEKLFF.

The rearrangement joins TRBV5-6 to TRBJ1-2; D remains ambiguous. This CDR3 is built from 12 residues. Germline V gene lookup returns CDR1 SGHDT and CDR2 YYEEEE. V dropped 4 bases and J dropped 3 bases, with 7 bases sitting between them. CDR3 protein: CASSDTDYGYTF. CDR3 sequence (DNA): TGTGCCAGCAGCGATACAGACTATGGCTACACCTTC.

V gene TRBV7-3 combines with J gene TRBJ2-1; D may be TRBD1 or TRBD2 (5 bases each). The V end lost 5 bases, the J end lost 5 bases, and 13 bases lay between the germline ends. The germline CDR1 and CDR2 sequences are SGHTA and FQGTGA. The CDR3 is 14 residues long. CDR3 sequence reads: CASSTSGPNNEQFF. The DNA of the CDR3 is TGTGCCAGCAGCACCTCGGGACCGAACAATGAGCAGTTCTTC.

This rearrangement joins TRBV30 to TRBJ2-3, with D possibly being TRBD1 (5 bases). The CDR3 contains 15 residues. Per germline, CDR1 GTSNPN and CDR2 SVGIG (reference sequence). The V and J ends lost 0 bases and 0 bases respectively, with 10 bases between them. CDR3 nucleotide sequence: TGTGCCTGGAGTGTAGGGCAGGGCAGCACAGATACGCAGTATTTT. It specifies CAWSVGQGSTDTQYF.

V usage is TRBV19 and J usage is TRBJ1-3; the D is unclear. Germline loops: CDR1 LNHDA, CDR2 SQIVND (reference sequence). CDR3 size: 12 residues. V gave up 7 bases and J gave up 7 bases, with 11 bases separating them. CDR3 sequence: CASKGLYNTIYF. CDR3 DNA sequence: TGTGCCAGTAAAGGGCTTTACAACACCATATATTTT.

This clone was counted between two and nine times. This chain uses TRBV2 with TRBJ2-2, with 8 bases identical to TRBD2. V trimming: 7 bases; J trimming: 6 bases; junction bases outside the gene matches: 7. CDR3 length equals 14 residues. Germline V CDR1 and CDR2: SNHLY, FYNNEI. The CDR3 coding sequence is TGTGCCAGCAAGGAGACTAGCGTTGCCGGGGAGCTGTTTTTT. Translating it yields CASKETSVAGELFF.

The CDR3 loop reads CASSPGYRNYGYTF. CDR3 nucleotides: TGTGCCAGCTCACCAGGGTACAGAAACTATGGCTACACCTTC. The chain recombines TRBV18 with TRBJ1-2, with D uncertain. Germline CDR1 and CDR2: KGHSH and LQKENI. This CDR3 is 14 amino acids long. The V end was cut by 2 bases, the J end by 2 bases, with 9 bases between.

The chain couples TRBV5-5 to TRBJ2-7; D is tentatively TRBD1 or TRBD2 (5 bases each). The CDR3 is made up of 14 amino acids. Trimming left V 2 bases short and J 5 bases short, with 14 bases between. The V gene's germline CDR1 is SGHKS and CDR2 YYEKEE (reference sequence). The CDR3 loop is CASSLFSGTNEQYF. The CDR3 nucleotides are TGTGCCAGCAGCTTATTTTCAGGGACCAACGAGCAGTACTTC.

The chain carries TRBV7-2 and TRBJ2-1; D not certain. In germline, CDR1 is SGHTA, CDR2 FQGNSA. Trimming pared 1 base from V and 9 bases from J, leaving 16 bases between. The CDR3 is 15 residues long. CDR3 DNA sequence: TGTGCCAGCAGCTTAGACGGCACCGGTACGGGTGAGCAGTTCTTC. Translating it yields CASSLDGTGTGEQFF.

This sequence joins TRBV11-2 and TRBJ2-4; a weak D match, TRBD2 (6 bases). The V end was cut by 3 bases, the J end by 1 base, with 10 bases between. CDR3 length: 15 amino acids. Germline CDR1 SGHAT, CDR2 FQNNGV. CDR3 in amino acids: CASSLQLAAKNIQYF. As DNA, the CDR3 is TGTGCCAGCAGCTTGCAACTAGCCGCCAAAAACATTCAGTACTTC. Complete variable domain (other parts from reference TRBV11-2 and TRBJ2-4): EAGVAQSPRYKIIEKRQSVAFWCNPISGHATLYWYQQILGQGPKLLIQFQNNGVVDDSQLPKDRFSAERLKGVDSTLKIQPAKLEDSAVYLCASSLQLAAKNIQYFGAGTRLSVL.

V usage is TRBV7-2 and J usage is TRBJ2-3; 7 bases agree with TRBD1. After removal of 5 bases from V and 3 bases from J, the junction contained 5 bases not matched to a gene. Germline V gene lookup returns CDR1 SGHTA and CDR2 FQGNSA. CDR3 size: 14 residues. The CDR3 DNA reads TGTGCCAGCAGCCCGACAGGGTGGACAGATACGCAGTATTTT. This translates into CASSPTGWTDTQYF. The full variable domain, with the rest looked up from reference TRBV7-2 and TRBJ2-3, is GAGVSQSPSNKVTEKGKDVELRCDPISGHTALYWYRQSLGQGLEFLIYFQGNSAPDKSGLPSDRFSAERTGGSVSTLTIQRTQQEDSAVYLCASSPTGWTDTQYFGPGTRLTVL.

A few counts support this clone. The V and J genes are TRBV7-3 and TRBJ2-1; 8 bases align to TRBD2. This CDR3 is 15 amino acids long. CDR1 is SGHTA and CDR2 is FQGTGA in the germline V gene. V gave up 1 base and J gave up 4 bases; unmatched junction bases: 3. CDR3 sequence (DNA): TGTGCCAGCAGCTTAAATGAGCGGGGGTACAATGAGCAGTTCTTC. As protein: CASSLNERGYNEQFF.

The chain has TRBV7-9 and TRBJ2-3; D not resolved. CDR3 length: 12 residues. Germline CDR1 is SEHNR and CDR2 is FQNEAQ (reference sequence). Between the trimmed V and J ends, which lost 4 bases and 10 bases, there was a span of 12 bases. The CDR3 DNA is TGTGCCAGCAGCTCCTGGACCCCCCCGCAGTATTTT. Protein product: CASSSWTPPQYF.

V is TRBV5-1 and J is TRBJ1-2; unclear D gene. The CDR3 is made up of 12 amino acids. The germline CDR1 and CDR2 sequences are SGHRS and YFSETQ. The V end was cut by 7 bases, the J end by 4 bases, with 11 bases between. The CDR3 here is CASRTAGYGYTF. The CDR3 DNA reads as TGCGCCAGCCGGACGGCTGGCTATGGCTACACCTTC.

J is TRBJ2-1 and V is TRBV28; D is ambiguous. V was cut by 3 bases and J by 4 bases, with 7 bases left in between. The V gene's germline CDR1 is MDHEN and CDR2 SYDVKM. The CDR3 runs to 13 residues. CDR3 nucleotide sequence: TGTGCCAGCAGTTTGTCGGGTTACAATGAGCAGTTCTTC. This encodes CASSLSGYNEQFF.

The V call is TRBV10-1, the J call TRBJ1-5; 10 nucleotides agree with TRBD1. Germline V gene data show CDR1 as WNHNN and CDR2 as SYGVQD (reference sequence). The CDR3 sequence is 15 residues long. The V and J ends lost 6 bases and 2 bases, in that order; junction bases with no gene match: 4. The CDR3 nucleotides read TGCGCCAGCAGCTCCGGACAGGGGGGCAATCAGCCCCAGCATTTT. Amino acid sequence: CASSSGQGGNQPQHF.

The chain has TRBV7-2 and TRBJ2-7; 7 nucleotides align to TRBD1. This CDR3 has 14 amino acids. Losses at the gene ends were 5 bases for V and 6 bases for J; bases not matched to a gene: 10. Germline CDR1 is SGHTA and CDR2 is FQGNSA. CDR3 in amino acids: CASSTGQISAEQYF. CDR3 bases: TGTGCCAGCAGCACGGGACAGATCTCAGCCGAGCAGTACTTC.

The sample holds a few counts of this clone. J is TRBJ1-6 and V is TRBV4-2; 12 bases align to TRBD1. The CDR3 length is 16 residues. Germline CDR1 reads LGHNA; CDR2 reads YNFKEQ. V gave up 0 bases and J gave up 10 bases; unmatched junction bases: 4. DNA of the CDR3: TGTGCCAGCAGCCAAGAGTTAGGGACAGGGGGCTCACCCCTCCACTTT. The encoded protein is CASSQELGTGGSPLHF.